The entry below describes one T cell receptor beta chain. Its cognate antigen is unknown. The read ends 3 residues early relative to the CDR3; the germline J gene fills the gap. This sample was included in a study of Tregs in tolerant kidney transplant recipients. Study-level results: In tolerant patients, donor-specific Tregs outgrew total Tregs, suggesting antigen-driven expansion. Validation in larger populations is needed because few patients were studied. This study did not directly address biological reproducibility.

Related graft donors supplied nonmyeloablative bone marrow transplants, and mixed chimerism was transient. Thawed PBMCs were FACS-sorted into unstimulated CD4+CD25+CD127- regulatory T cells, CD4+CD25- non-regulatory cells, CD4 and CD8 cells. Assay: immunoSEQ multiplex PCR; the TCRdb copy retains only in-frame clones and omits some. The specimen's table records roughly 5,300 clones. Trimming took off 5 bases at V and 7 bases at J, with 11 bases between the two ends. The CDR3 is 12 residues long. Germline assignment: CDR1 SGHAT and CDR2 FQNNGV. This TCR derives from a human patient who received a combined kidney and bone marrow transplant. Some of the T cells might come from the graft donor. The material sequenced was CD4+ T cells from blood (PBMCs), taken 14 months after the transplant. This chain connects TRBV11-2 to TRBJ1-1; D perhaps matches TRBD1 (6 bases). CDR3 protein: CASSLGGHEAFF. CDR3 DNA (partial): TGTGCCAGCAGCCTAGGGGGGCATGAA.